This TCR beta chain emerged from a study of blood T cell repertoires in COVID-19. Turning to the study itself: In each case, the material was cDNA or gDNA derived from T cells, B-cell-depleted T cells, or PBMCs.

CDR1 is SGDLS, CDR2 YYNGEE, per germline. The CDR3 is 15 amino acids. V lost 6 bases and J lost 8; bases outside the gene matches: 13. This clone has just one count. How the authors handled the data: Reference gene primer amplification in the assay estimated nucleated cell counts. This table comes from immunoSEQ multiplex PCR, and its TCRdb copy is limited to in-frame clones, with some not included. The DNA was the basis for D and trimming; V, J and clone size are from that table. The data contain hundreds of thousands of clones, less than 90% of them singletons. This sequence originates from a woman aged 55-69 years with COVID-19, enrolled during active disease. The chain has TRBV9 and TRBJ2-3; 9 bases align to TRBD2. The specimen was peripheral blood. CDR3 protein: CASNLAGLQEGTQYF. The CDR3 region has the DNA TGTGCCAGCAACCTAGCGGGGTTACAAGAGGGTACGCAGTATTTT.